The 17 T cell receptor beta chains reported below all come from one sample, sequenced in a study of blood T cell repertoires in COVID-19. Produced via immunoSEQ multiplex PCR; TCRdb's table is partial and in-frame only. The sample has 170,000 or so clones, about 86% seen once. The sequencing sample was made of peripheral blood. The receptors stem from a man aged 45-60 years with active or convalescent COVID-19.

V and J are TRBV9 and TRBJ1-2; TRBD1 matches at 10 bases. CDR1 and CDR2 (germline): SGDLS, YYNGEE. V was pared by 4 bases and J by 11 bases, with 14 bases of the junction left unmatched. The CDR3 loop spans 15 amino acids. The CDR3 coding sequence is TGTGCCAGCAGCATCGGACAGGGGGAGGAGGGTGGTTACACCTTC. Residues: CASSIGQGEEGGYTF.

The chain combines TRBV12-5 with TRBJ2-7, with TRBD2 matching 14 bases. Germline CDR1 LGHNT, CDR2 FRNRAP. J gave up 7 bases and V 2 bases, and 7 bases lay outside the gene matches. The CDR3 contains 16 residues. The CDR3 is CASGLPGLAGVGEQYF. The CDR3 DNA reads as TGTGCTAGTGGTTTGCCGGGACTAGCGGGAGTCGGTGAGCAGTACTTC.

The rearrangement links TRBV18 to TRBJ1-2; D may be TRBD1 (5 bases). There are 13 residues in the CDR3. From germline, CDR1 is KGHSH and CDR2 LQKENI. V was clipped by 3 bases and J by 4 bases, with 9 bases between them. The CDR3 region is CASSPDKTYGYTF. CDR3 DNA: TGTGCCAGCTCACCGGACAAAACCTATGGCTACACCTTC.

The V and J genes are TRBV10-1 and TRBJ2-1; no clear D. Germline V gives CDR1 WNHNN, CDR2 SYGVQD (reference sequence). The CDR3 consists of 15 residues. Trimming took 3 bases from V and 6 from J, leaving 15 bases between them. CDR3 coding DNA: TGCGCCAGCAGTGACCCACATTACCCCTCCAATGAGCAGTTCTTC. Translating it yields CASSDPHYPSNEQFF.

The chain employs TRBV6-2 or TRBV6-3 and TRBJ1-5; no definite D call. The CDR3 length is 12 residues. The V gene's germline CDR1 is MNHEY and CDR2 SVGEGT. The V gene lost 2 bases and the J gene lost 6 bases, with 5 bases spanning the gap. In DNA form, the CDR3 reads TGTGCCAGCAGTTACCCGGGTCAGCCCCAGCATTTT. This sequence encodes CASSYPGQPQHF.

V is TRBV12-3 or TRBV12-4 and J is TRBJ2-1, with D tentatively TRBD1 (6 bases). There are 13 residues in the CDR3. Trimming left V 6 bases short and J 3 bases short, with 9 bases between. CDR3 sequence reads: CASSPGVYNEQFF. CDR3 in DNA: TGTGCCAGCAGCCCAGGGGTCTACAATGAGCAGTTCTTC.

The chain employs TRBV13 and TRBJ2-3; D might be TRBD1 (7 bases). V lost 2 bases and J 3 bases, leaving 15 bases between the germline ends. Germline lookup yields CDR1 PRHDT and CDR2 FYEKMQ (reference sequence). The CDR3 totals 16 residues. DNA of the CDR3: TGTGCCAGCAGCTTACGGCAGGGGGGCCTAACAGATACGCAGTATTTT. This codes for CASSLRQGGLTDTQYF.

V is TRBV4-2 and J is TRBJ2-7, with TRBD1 as a possible D gene (6 bases). The V end was cut by 2 bases, the J end by 1 base, with 9 bases between. This CDR3 is 14 amino acids long. The germline CDR1 and CDR2 sequences are LGHNA and YNFKEQ. The CDR3 DNA is TGTGCCAGCAGCCAACTAGGACAGTCCTACGAGCAGTACTTC. Protein product: CASSQLGQSYEQYF.

This clone occurred a few times. The CDR3 bases are TGTGCCTGGAGTACACAATATAATTCACCCCTCCACTTT. This sequence encodes CAWSTQYNSPLHF. The chain uses TRBV30 and TRBJ1-6; D gene unclear. V gave up 2 bases and J gave up 4 bases, with 6 bases separating them. Germline V gene lookup returns CDR1 GTSNPN and CDR2 SVGIG (reference sequence). The CDR3 length is 13 residues.

This chain connects TRBV6-6 to TRBJ1-6; 9 nucleotides align to TRBD1. V trimming: 6 bases; J trimming: 9 bases; junction bases outside the gene matches: 9. The germline V gene encodes CDR1 MNHNY and CDR2 SVGAGI (reference sequence). This CDR3 comprises 15 residues. Here the CDR3 reads CASRAPGQGSSPLHF. CDR3 bases: TGTGCCAGCAGAGCTCCGGGACAGGGAAGTTCACCCCTCCACTTT.

The chain has TRBV7-2 and TRBJ1-3, with D possibly being TRBD1 (5 bases). V lost 3 bases and J lost 0, with 9 bases in between. Per the germline V gene, CDR1 is SGHTA and CDR2 is FQGNSA. The CDR3 is 15 residues long. CDR3 bases: TGTGCCAGCAGCTTGGGGCAGCCCTCTGGAAACACCATATATTTT. The encoded protein is CASSLGQPSGNTIYF.

The gene calls are TRBV29-1 and TRBJ1-2, with D perhaps matching TRBD1 (5 bases). Per germline, CDR1 SQVTM and CDR2 ANQGSEA. V was shortened by 1 base and J by 2 bases, with 11 bases between the two germline ends. The CDR3 consists of 14 residues. The DNA of the CDR3 is TGCAGCGTTGAAGGGGGGGTAAGGAACTATGGCTACACCTTC. Residues: CSVEGGVRNYGYTF.

The chain carries TRBV25-1 and TRBJ1-6; 8 bases match TRBD1. Germline V gene data show CDR1 as MGHDK and CDR2 as SYGVNS. After removal of 4 bases from V and 9 bases from J, the junction contained 5 bases not matched to a gene. CDR3 size: 14 residues. CDR3 sequence (DNA): TGTGCCAGCAGTGCCACAGGGGGTAGTTCACCCCTCCACTTT. This codes for CASSATGGSSPLHF.

In its sample, this clone was seen a few times. This chain connects TRBV4-1 to TRBJ2-6; 8 nucleotides align to TRBD2. The CDR3 length is 19 residues. Germline-derived CDR1 and CDR2 are MGHRA and YSYEKL. Losses at the gene ends were 4 bases for V and 1 base for J; bases not matched to a gene: 12. CDR3 protein: CASSLSGGLLKSGANVLTF. The CDR3 nucleotides are TGCGCCAGCAGCCTTTCGGGGGGGCTTTTAAAGTCTGGGGCCAACGTCCTGACTTTC.

This sequence joins TRBV6-2 or TRBV6-3 and TRBJ2-4; possible D gene TRBD2, 5 bases. This CDR3 spans 15 amino acids. The germline V and J ends were trimmed by 0 bases and 8 bases, with 14 bases remaining between them. Germline CDR1 and CDR2: MNHEY and SVGEGT. CDR3 loop: CASSYSSGRLDIQYF. CDR3 in DNA: TGTGCCAGCAGTTACTCGAGCGGAAGGCTAGACATTCAGTACTTC.

This clone occurred a few times. The V gene is TRBV2, the J gene TRBJ1-6; 7 nucleotides align to TRBD1. With V trimmed by 3 bases and J by 8 bases, 7 bases remained unmatched. The CDR3 has 15 residues. The V gene's germline CDR1 is SNHLY and CDR2 FYNNEI. The CDR3 here is CASSEEGAWDSPLHF. In DNA form, the CDR3 reads TGTGCCAGCAGTGAGGAGGGGGCTTGGGATTCACCCCTCCACTTT.

This chain joins TRBV5-1 and TRBJ1-1, with D tentatively TRBD1 (5 bases). Germline V gives CDR1 SGHRS, CDR2 YFSETQ. This CDR3 comprises 15 residues. Trimming took 0 bases from V and 0 from J, leaving 9 bases between them. This chain's CDR3 is CASSLVAGLNTEAFF. In DNA form, the CDR3 reads TGCGCCAGCAGCTTGGTTGCAGGGCTGAACACTGAAGCTTTCTTT.